This TCR beta chain emerged from a study of CD8 T cells in Susac syndrome. V shed 5 bases and J shed 6 bases, with 14 bases lying between them. CDR1 is SGHTA, CDR2 FQGNSA, per germline. The CDR3 runs 14 residues. About 0.45 to 1 ug RNA was reverse transcribed with random hexamers. TCRdb re-called the immunoSEQ multiplex PCR reads through MiXCR, storing one row per CDR3 protein. The table lists 150,000 to 200,000 distinct CDR3 sequences, under 95% of them singletons. From blood CD8+ and CD4+ T cells, the TCR beta chain was sequenced. Sequences were obtained from CD4+ T cells from PBMCs. The origin of this receptor is a human donor in good health. This rearrangement joins TRBV7-2 to TRBJ2-4; the D is unclear. This CDR3 reads CASSMDGLGNIQYF. CDR3 nucleotide sequence: TGTGCCAGCAGCATGGACGGTCTCGGAAACATTCAGTACTTC. Supplemented by reference TRBV7-2 and TRBJ2-4, the full variable domain reads GAGVSQSPSNKVTEKGKDVELRCDPISGHTALYWYRQSLGQGLEFLIYFQGNSAPDKSGLPSDRFSAERTGGSVSTLTIQRTQQEDSAVYLCASSMDGLGNIQYFGAGTRLSVL.